This TCR beta chain comes out of a study of OX40 agonist ivuxolimab in advanced cancers. In the study overall: Ivuxolimab, an agonist antibody against OX40 (CD134), was given to patients. Every 2 weeks, ivuxolimab was infused into the patients intravenously at between 0.01 and 10 mg/kg. Regarding the study as a whole: Some nonresponders additionally presented with little normalized T-cell clonal expansion.

Assay used: immunoSEQ multiplex PCR; TCRdb lists only in-frame clones, some missing. The repertoire holds around 83,000 clones, with about 91% as singletons. Exclusion applied to patients with autoimmune disease history or systemic immunosuppression. A note on this clone: Its specificity is not known.

Looked up from germline, CDR1 is SGHAT and CDR2 is FQNNGV. V was cut by 2 bases and J by 2 bases, with 10 bases left in between. The CDR3 loop spans 15 amino acids. The chain is built from TRBV11-2 and TRBJ1-3; tentatively, D is TRBD1 (6 bases). The sequencing here drew on CD4+ or CD8+ T cells sorted from blood, taken in a trial of the OX40 agonist ivuxolimab. This TCR was recovered from an adult with an advanced solid tumor such as melanoma, head and neck, liver or kidney cancer. CDR3 amino acids: CASSLQGSAGNTIYF. DNA of the CDR3: TGTGCCAGCAGCTTACAGGGGTCTGCTGGAAACACCATATATTTT.